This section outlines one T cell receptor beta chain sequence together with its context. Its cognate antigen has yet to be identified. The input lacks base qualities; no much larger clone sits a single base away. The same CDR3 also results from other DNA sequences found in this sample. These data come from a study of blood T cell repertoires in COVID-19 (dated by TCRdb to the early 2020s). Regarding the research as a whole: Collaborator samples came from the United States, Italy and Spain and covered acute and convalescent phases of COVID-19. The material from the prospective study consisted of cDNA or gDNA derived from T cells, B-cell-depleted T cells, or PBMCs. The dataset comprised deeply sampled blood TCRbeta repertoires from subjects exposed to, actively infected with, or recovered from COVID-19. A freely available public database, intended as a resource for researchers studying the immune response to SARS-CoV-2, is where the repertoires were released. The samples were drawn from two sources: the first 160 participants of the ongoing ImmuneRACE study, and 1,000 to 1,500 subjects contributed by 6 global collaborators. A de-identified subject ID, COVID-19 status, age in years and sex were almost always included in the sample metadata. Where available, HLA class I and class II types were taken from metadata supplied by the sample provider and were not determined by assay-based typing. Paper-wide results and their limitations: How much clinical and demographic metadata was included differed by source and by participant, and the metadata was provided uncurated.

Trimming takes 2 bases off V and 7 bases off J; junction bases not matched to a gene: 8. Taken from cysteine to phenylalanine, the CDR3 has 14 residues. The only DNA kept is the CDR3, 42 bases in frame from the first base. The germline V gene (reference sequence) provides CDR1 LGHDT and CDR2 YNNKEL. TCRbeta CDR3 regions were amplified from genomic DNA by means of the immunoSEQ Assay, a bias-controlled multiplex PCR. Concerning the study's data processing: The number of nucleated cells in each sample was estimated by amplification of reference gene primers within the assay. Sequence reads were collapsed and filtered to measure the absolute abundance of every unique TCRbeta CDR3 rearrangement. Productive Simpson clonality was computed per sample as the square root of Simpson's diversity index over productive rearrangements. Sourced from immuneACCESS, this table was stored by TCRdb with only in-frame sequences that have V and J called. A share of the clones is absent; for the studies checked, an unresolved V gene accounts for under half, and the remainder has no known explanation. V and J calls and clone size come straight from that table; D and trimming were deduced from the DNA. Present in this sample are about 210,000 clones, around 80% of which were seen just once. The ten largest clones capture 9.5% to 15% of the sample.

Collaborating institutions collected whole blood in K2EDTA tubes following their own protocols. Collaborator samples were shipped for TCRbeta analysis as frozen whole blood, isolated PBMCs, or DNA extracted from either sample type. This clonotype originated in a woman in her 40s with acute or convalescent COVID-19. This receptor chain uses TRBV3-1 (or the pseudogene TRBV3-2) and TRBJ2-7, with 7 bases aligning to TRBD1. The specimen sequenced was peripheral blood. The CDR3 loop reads CASSQRTGGTEQYF. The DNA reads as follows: TGTGCCAGCAGCCAACGGACAGGCGGTACGGAGCAGTACTTC.